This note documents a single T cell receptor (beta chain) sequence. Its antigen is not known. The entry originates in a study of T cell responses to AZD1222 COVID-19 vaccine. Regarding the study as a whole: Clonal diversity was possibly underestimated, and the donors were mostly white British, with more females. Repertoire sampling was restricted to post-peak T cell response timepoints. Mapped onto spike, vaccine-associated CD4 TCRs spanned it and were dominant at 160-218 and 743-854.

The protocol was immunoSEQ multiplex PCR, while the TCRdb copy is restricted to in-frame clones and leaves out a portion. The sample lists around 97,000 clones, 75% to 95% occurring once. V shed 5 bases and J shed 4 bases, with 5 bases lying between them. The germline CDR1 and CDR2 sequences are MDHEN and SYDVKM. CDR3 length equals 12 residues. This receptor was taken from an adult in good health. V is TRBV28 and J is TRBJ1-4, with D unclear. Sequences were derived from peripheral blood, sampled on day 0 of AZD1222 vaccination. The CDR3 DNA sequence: TGTGCCAGCAGTCAGGTTAATGAAAAACTGTTTTTT. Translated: CASSQVNEKLFF. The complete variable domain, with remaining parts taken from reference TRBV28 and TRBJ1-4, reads DVKVTQSSRYLVKRTGEKVFLECVQDMDHENMFWYRQDPGLGLRLIYFSYDVKMKEKGDIPEGYSVSREKKERFSLILESASTNQTSMYLCASSQVNEKLFFGSGTQLSVL.